One sample yielded the 25 T cell receptor beta chains listed below, sequenced in a study of patients and donors after allogeneic stem cell transplantation. One entry per CDR3 protein, called by TCRdb with MiXCR from the RT-PCR reads. The sample includes about a million distinct CDR3 sequences, more than 15% of them seen just once. Sequencing was carried out using blood, either unsorted or a sorted T cell fraction (not recorded which). Receptor source: a human donor who was either an allogeneic HSCT recipient or a stem cell or donor lymphocyte infusion donor (not recorded which). It is not recorded whose cells these are; they may come from a transplant donor.

This clonotype was seen only a few times. This chain connects TRBV7-9 to TRBJ2-7; 8 nucleotides line up with TRBD2. Per the germline V gene, CDR1 is SEHNR and CDR2 is FQNEAQ (reference sequence). This CDR3 region has 16 residues. With V trimmed by 1 base and J by 4 bases, 9 bases remained unmatched. CDR3 coding DNA: TGTGCCAGCAGCTTAGTACGAGCGGGAGCTTGGTACGAGCAGTACTTC. As protein: CASSLVRAGAWYEQYF.

The rearrangement uses TRBV24-1 and TRBJ2-2, with 10 nucleotides matching TRBD1. The trim removed 4 bases at V and 5 bases at J, leaving 3 bases unmatched. Germline V gives CDR1 KGHDR, CDR2 SFDVKD. This CDR3 spans 15 amino acids. The CDR3 DNA reads as TGTGCCACCAGTGACCCGGGACAGGGGACCGGGGAGCTGTTTTTT. It translates to CATSDPGQGTGELFF.

This chain connects TRBV6-1 to TRBJ1-3, with D possibly TRBD1 on 5 matching bases. CDR1 is MNHNS, CDR2 SASEGT, per germline. The CDR3 consists of 18 residues. V was trimmed by 6 bases and J by 0 bases, leaving 21 bases between them. CDR3 residues: CASSPTGTRRISGNTIYF. The CDR3 bases are TGTGCCAGCAGCCCGACCGGGACCAGGAGAATCTCTGGAAACACCATATATTTT.

The chain joins TRBV13 to TRBJ2-7, with a weak D call TRBD2 (5 bases). In germline, CDR1 is PRHDT, CDR2 FYEKMQ (reference sequence). Trimming removed 1 base from V and 5 bases from J, with 12 bases in between. The CDR3 covers 14 residues. The chain's CDR3 is CASSLAGKGNEQYF. The CDR3 DNA is TGTGCCAGCAGCTTAGCGGGAAAGGGCAACGAGCAGTACTTC.

There are a few counts of this clonotype. The chain recombines TRBV18 with TRBJ2-5, with D unresolved. Trimming took off 10 bases at V and 2 bases at J, with 17 bases between the two ends. This CDR3 comprises 14 residues. Germline CDR1 reads KGHSH; CDR2 reads LQKENI. The CDR3 reads CATADASGQETQYF. The CDR3 nucleotides are TGTGCCACCGCCGACGCGTCTGGACAAGAGACCCAGTACTTC.

The rearrangement joins TRBV5-1 to TRBJ2-3; the D call may be TRBD1 or TRBD2 (7 bases each). Per the germline V gene, CDR1 is SGHRS and CDR2 is YFSETQ. Trimming removed 0 bases from V and 3 bases from J, with 17 bases in between. The CDR3 is 17 residues long. The CDR3 protein is CASSLAVARGGTDTQYF. The CDR3 coding sequence is TGCGCCAGCAGCTTGGCCGTGGCCAGGGGGGGGACAGATACGCAGTATTTT.

The chain uses TRBV12-3 or TRBV12-4 and TRBJ2-6; D perhaps matches TRBD1 (5 bases). This CDR3 is 12 amino acids long. The ends were cut back, 6 bases at V and 12 bases at J, with 12 bases in the middle. CDR3 region: CASSTPGPVLTF. The CDR3 bases are TGTGCCAGCAGCACCCCAGGGCCCGTCCTGACTTTC.

This clonotype was observed a few times. The chain joins TRBV6-2 or TRBV6-3 to TRBJ1-4; D is ambiguous. The V and J ends lost 5 bases and 0 bases respectively, with 13 bases between them. The germline gives CDR1 MNHEY, CDR2 SVGEGT. The CDR3 runs 16 residues. In nucleotides, the CDR3 is TGTGCCAGCAGTAGACGCATCGGTGCAACTAATGAAAAACTGTTTTTT. As protein: CASSRRIGATNEKLFF.

V is TRBV12-3 or TRBV12-4 and J is TRBJ2-1; D could derive from TRBD1 or TRBD2 (5 bases each). The CDR3 is made up of 16 amino acids. V was cut by 2 bases and J by 4 bases, with 15 bases left in between. DNA of the CDR3: TGTGCCAGCAGTTTAAGGGGACCACTACAATACAATGAGCAGTTCTTC. Protein: CASSLRGPLQYNEQFF.

The CDR3 sequence: CSVEGQGNGYTF. In DNA form, the CDR3 reads TGCAGCGTTGAGGGACAGGGGAATGGCTACACCTTC. V usage is TRBV29-1 and J usage is TRBJ1-2; 10 nucleotides agree with TRBD1. The CDR3 is 12 amino acids. The J segment lost 6 bases and the V segment lost 3 bases, leaving 1 base of the junction unmatched. Germline V lookup: CDR1 SQVTM, CDR2 ANQGSEA.

This clonotype has a count of ten or more. This chain joins TRBV18 and TRBJ2-7; no definite D call. V was shortened by 4 bases and J by 7 bases, with 14 bases between the two germline ends. The CDR3 has 13 residues. Germline V gene lookup returns CDR1 KGHSH and CDR2 LQKENI. Here the CDR3 reads CASSRAVPKEQYF. In nucleotides, the CDR3 is TGTGCCAGCTCACGGGCAGTTCCTAAGGAGCAGTACTTC.

This clonotype was detected only a few times. For the CDR3, the DNA is TGTGCCAGCAGGAAGGGGGAGGGCCAGCCCCAGCATTTT. Its translation: CASRKGEGQPQHF. The chain links TRBV7-8 to TRBJ1-5; D possibly corresponds to TRBD1 (6 bases). Looked up from germline, CDR1 is SGHVS and CDR2 is FQNEAQ. With 6 bases removed from V and 7 bases from J, the gap between germline ends came to 13 bases. There are 13 residues in the CDR3.

The V and J genes are TRBV5-1 and TRBJ2-6; D unclear. Germline V gene sequence: CDR1 SGHRS, CDR2 YFSETQ. Trimming stripped 4 bases from V and 2 bases from J, with 10 bases between. The CDR3 loop spans 15 amino acids. Here the CDR3 reads CASSPNRPGANVLTF. The CDR3, as DNA: TGCGCCAGCAGCCCAAACAGACCTGGGGCCAACGTCCTGACTTTC.

This sequence joins TRBV5-1 and TRBJ2-7; a weak D match, TRBD2 (5 bases). Germline loops: CDR1 SGHRS, CDR2 YFSETQ. The CDR3 is 15 residues long. The V and J ends lost 4 bases and 2 bases respectively, with 16 bases between them. In DNA, the CDR3 is TGCGCCAGCAGCCTCGGGATTACAACCACCTACGAGCAGTACTTC. This encodes CASSLGITTTYEQYF.

V is TRBV28 and J is TRBJ2-2, with a weak D call TRBD1 (5 bases). Trimming cost V 6 bases and J 5 bases, with 22 bases left between them. CDR3 size: 17 residues. The germline V gene has CDR1 MDHEN and CDR2 SYDVKM. This chain's CDR3 is CASRPALGQGRTGELFF. CDR3 in DNA: TGTGCCAGCAGACCCGCCCTGGGGCAGGGAAGGACCGGGGAGCTGTTTTTT.

The chain combines TRBV20-1 with TRBJ2-3, with TRBD2 identical over 8 bases. Germline V gene data show CDR1 as DFQATT and CDR2 as SNEGSKA (reference sequence). V was clipped by 4 bases and J by 6 bases; unmatched bases: 6. The CDR3 has 13 amino acids. CDR3 protein: CSAISGAGDTQYF. Here the CDR3 DNA reads TGCAGTGCTATTAGCGGGGCCGGGGATACGCAGTATTTT.

This clonotype was seen repeatedly, ten times or more. This chain connects TRBV5-1 to TRBJ2-1; tentative D call: TRBD1 (6 bases). V was cut by 0 bases and J by 4 bases, with 14 bases left in between. This CDR3 is 16 amino acids long. Germline assignment: CDR1 SGHRS and CDR2 YFSETQ. The CDR3 DNA sequence: TGCGCCAGCAGCTTGGCTTGGGACAAGAGTTACAATGAGCAGTTCTTC. Translated: CASSLAWDKSYNEQFF.

This clonotype was counted at least ten times. The chain recombines TRBV9 with TRBJ1-2; possible D gene TRBD1, 5 bases. Trimming pared 3 bases from V and 2 bases from J, leaving 8 bases between. The CDR3 spans 13 residues. Germline assignment: CDR1 SGDLS and CDR2 YYNGEE. CDR3 coding DNA: TGTGCCAGCAGCGGACGGGGGAACTATGGCTACACCTTC. This translates into CASSGRGNYGYTF.

The gene calls are TRBV20-1 and TRBJ2-7, with 8 nucleotides matching TRBD2. This CDR3 comprises 14 residues. The trim removed 4 bases at V and 0 bases at J, leaving 5 bases unmatched. The V gene's germline CDR1 is DFQATT and CDR2 SNEGSKA (reference sequence). DNA for the CDR3: TGCAGTGCTATCTCCAGCGGGAGCTCCTACGAGCAGTACTTC. Its translation is CSAISSGSSYEQYF.

This clonotype was recorded a few times. The chain is built from TRBV19 and TRBJ1-2; 8 bases match TRBD1. V was clipped by 7 bases and J by 4 bases; unmatched bases: 8. Germline assignment: CDR1 LNHDA and CDR2 SQIVND (reference sequence). The CDR3 is made up of 14 amino acids. CDR3 amino acids: CASILDRESYGYTF. The CDR3 DNA reads as TGTGCCAGTATACTGGACAGGGAGTCCTATGGCTACACCTTC.

Comment on this clonotype: A much larger clonotype is one base distant, so this may be a read error. The genes are TRBV29-1 and TRBJ2-7; D gene unclear. V gave up 4 bases and J gave up 8 bases, with 18 bases separating them. CDR3 length: 13 residues. Per the germline V gene, CDR1 is SQVTM and CDR2 is ANQGSEA. CDR3 sequence reads: CSVGGSGAYKQYF. The CDR3 DNA follows: TGCAGCGTTGGAGGTTCGGGCGCGTACAAGCAGTACTTC.

This sequence joins TRBV24-1 and TRBJ1-5; 7 nucleotides align to TRBD1. The CDR3 has 17 residues. Germline assignment: CDR1 KGHDR and CDR2 SFDVKD. Trimming took 0 bases from V and 1 from J; bases not matched to a gene: 5. In DNA, the CDR3 is TGTGCCACCAGTGATTTGTACAGGGGTGCGAGCAATCAGCCCCAGCATTTT. Its translation is CATSDLYRGASNQPQHF.

This rearrangement joins TRBV7-9 to TRBJ1-2, with 7 bases lining up with TRBD1. V trimming: 5 bases; J trimming: 8 bases; junction bases outside the gene matches: 5. Per germline, CDR1 SEHNR and CDR2 FQNEAQ (reference sequence). The length of the CDR3 is 12 residues. DNA of the CDR3: TGTGCCAGCAGCATTAGACAGGGAGGCTACACCTTC. This translates into CASSIRQGGYTF. Together with reference TRBV7-9 and TRBJ1-2, the CDR3 gives the full variable domain: DTGVSQNPRHKITKRGQNVTFRCDPISEHNRLYWYRQTLGQGPEFLTYFQNEAQLEKSRLLSDRFSAERPKGSFSTLEIQRTEQGDSAMYLCASSIRQGGYTFGSGTRLTVV.

The genes are TRBV29-1 and TRBJ2-7; weak D call: TRBD1 (6 bases). CDR3 size: 13 residues. Germline loops: CDR1 SQVTM, CDR2 ANQGSEA. V lost 1 base and J lost 3, with 10 bases in between. This CDR3 reads CSVEGTDGYEQYF. CDR3 sequence (DNA): TGCAGCGTTGAAGGGACAGACGGCTACGAGCAGTACTTC.

CDR3 DNA: TGCAGCGTTCGGGGCCTCGGCAGGGGGCGAGCTGGGGCCAACGTCCTGACTTTC. The encoded protein is CSVRGLGRGRAGANVLTF. The chain joins TRBV29-1 to TRBJ2-6; 8 nucleotides match TRBD1. The CDR3 consists of 18 residues. V shed 5 bases and J 2 bases; nucleotides not matched to a gene: 14. Germline V gene sequence: CDR1 SQVTM, CDR2 ANQGSEA.